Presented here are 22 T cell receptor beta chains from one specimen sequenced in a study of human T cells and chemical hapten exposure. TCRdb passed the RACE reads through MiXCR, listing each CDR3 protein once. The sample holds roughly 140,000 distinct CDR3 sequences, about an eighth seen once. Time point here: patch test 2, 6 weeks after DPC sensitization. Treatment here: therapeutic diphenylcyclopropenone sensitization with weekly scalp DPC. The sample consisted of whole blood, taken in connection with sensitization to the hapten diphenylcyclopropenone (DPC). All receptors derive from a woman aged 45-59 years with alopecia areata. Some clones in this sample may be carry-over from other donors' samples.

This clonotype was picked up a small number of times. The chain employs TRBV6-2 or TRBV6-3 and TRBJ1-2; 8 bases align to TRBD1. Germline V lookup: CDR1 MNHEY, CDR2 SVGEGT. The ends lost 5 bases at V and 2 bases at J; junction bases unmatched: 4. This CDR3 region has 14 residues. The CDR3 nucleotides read TGTGCCAGCAGTCAACAGGGGGTCAACTATGGCTACACCTTC. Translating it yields CASSQQGVNYGYTF.

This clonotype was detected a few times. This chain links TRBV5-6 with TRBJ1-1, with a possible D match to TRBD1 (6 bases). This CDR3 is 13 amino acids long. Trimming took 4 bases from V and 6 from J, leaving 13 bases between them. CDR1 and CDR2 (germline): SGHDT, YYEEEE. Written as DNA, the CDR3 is TGTGCCAGCAGCCCCCGGACAGATCCTGAAGCTTTCTTT. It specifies CASSPRTDPEAFF.

The CDR3 reads CASSTGGKTQYF. CDR3 DNA: TGTGCCAGCAGTACAGGGGGCAAGACCCAGTACTTC. The chain joins TRBV28 to TRBJ2-5; 9 positions match TRBD1. V lost 5 bases and J lost 6; bases outside the gene matches: 1. CDR1 MDHEN and CDR2 SYDVKM come from the germline V gene. The length of the CDR3 is 12 residues. Full variable domain (missing parts from reference TRBV28 and TRBJ2-5): DVKVTQSSRYLVKRTGEKVFLECVQDMDHENMFWYRQDPGLGLRLIYFSYDVKMKEKGDIPEGYSVSREKKERFSLILESASTNQTSMYLCASSTGGKTQYFGPGTRLLVL.

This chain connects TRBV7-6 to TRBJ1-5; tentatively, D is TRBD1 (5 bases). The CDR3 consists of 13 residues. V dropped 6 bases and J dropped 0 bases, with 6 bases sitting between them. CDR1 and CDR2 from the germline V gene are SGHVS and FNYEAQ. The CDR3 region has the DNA TGTGCCAGCAGTCAGGGTAGCAATCAGCCCCAGCATTTT. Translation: CASSQGSNQPQHF.

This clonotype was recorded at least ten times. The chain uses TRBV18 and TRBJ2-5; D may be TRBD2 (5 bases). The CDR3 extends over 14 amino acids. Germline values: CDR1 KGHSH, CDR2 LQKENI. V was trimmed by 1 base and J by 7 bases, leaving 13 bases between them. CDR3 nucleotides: TGTGCCAGCTCACCACAAGCGGAGGTGGGGACCCAGTACTTC. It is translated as CASSPQAEVGTQYF.

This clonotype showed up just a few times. The CDR3 loop reads CASRFGHSNQPQHF. The CDR3 DNA reads TGTGCCAGCAGGTTCGGCCACAGCAATCAGCCCCAGCATTTT. V and J are TRBV28 and TRBJ1-5; D gene unclear. The CDR3 totals 14 residues. Trimming removed 6 bases from V and 1 base from J, with 10 bases in between. Per the germline V gene, CDR1 is MDHEN and CDR2 is SYDVKM.

For the CDR3, the DNA is TGTGCCGGGGGTAGCGGGAGTTACGAGCAGTACTTC. Its translation is CAGGSGSYEQYF. The rearrangement uses TRBV7-9 and TRBJ2-7; 9 bases match TRBD2. Germline loops: CDR1 SEHNR, CDR2 FQNEAQ (reference sequence). The CDR3 contains 12 residues. With 11 bases clipped from V and 4 bases from J, the junction kept 6 bases outside the gene matches.

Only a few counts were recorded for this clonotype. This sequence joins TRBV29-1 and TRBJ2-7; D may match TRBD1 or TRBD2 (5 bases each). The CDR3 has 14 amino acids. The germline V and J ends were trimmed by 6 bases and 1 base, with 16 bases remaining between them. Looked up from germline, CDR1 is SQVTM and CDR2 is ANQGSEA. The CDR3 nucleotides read TGCAGCGTAACCGGGGCTGCCCGATCCTACGAGCAGTACTTC. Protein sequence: CSVTGAARSYEQYF.

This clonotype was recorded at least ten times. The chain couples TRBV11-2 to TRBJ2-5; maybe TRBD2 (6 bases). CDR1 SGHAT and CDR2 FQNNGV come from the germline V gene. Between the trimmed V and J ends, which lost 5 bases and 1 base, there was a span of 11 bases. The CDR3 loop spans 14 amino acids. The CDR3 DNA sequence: TGTGCCAGCAGCCGCCGGGACTCCCAAGAGACCCAGTACTTC. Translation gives CASSRRDSQETQYF.

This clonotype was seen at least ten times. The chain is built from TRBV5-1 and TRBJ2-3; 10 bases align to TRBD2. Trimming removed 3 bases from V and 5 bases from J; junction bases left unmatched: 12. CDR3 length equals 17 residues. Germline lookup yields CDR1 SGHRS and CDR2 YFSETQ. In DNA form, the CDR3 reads TGCGCCAGCAGCTCCCAAATAGCGGGAGGAGGAGGAGATACGCAGTATTTT. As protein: CASSSQIAGGGGDTQYF.

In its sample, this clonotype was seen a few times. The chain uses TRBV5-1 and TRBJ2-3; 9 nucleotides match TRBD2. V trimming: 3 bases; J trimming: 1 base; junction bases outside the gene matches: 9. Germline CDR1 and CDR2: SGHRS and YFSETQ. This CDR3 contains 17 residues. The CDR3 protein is CASSSQTSGFGTDTQYF. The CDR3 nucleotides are TGCGCCAGCAGCTCCCAGACTAGCGGTTTTGGCACAGATACGCAGTATTTT.

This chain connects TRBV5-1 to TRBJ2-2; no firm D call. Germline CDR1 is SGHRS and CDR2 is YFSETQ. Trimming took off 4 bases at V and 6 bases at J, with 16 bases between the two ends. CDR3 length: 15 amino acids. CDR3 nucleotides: TGCGCCAGCAGCGACGCGTTTGGGGTTCCCGGGGAGCTGTTTTTT. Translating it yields CASSDAFGVPGELFF. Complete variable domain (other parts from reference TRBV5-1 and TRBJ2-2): KAGVTQTPRYLIKTRGQQVTLSCSPISGHRSVSWYQQTPGQGLQFLFEYFSETQRNKGNFPGRFSGRQFSNSRSEMNVSTLELGDSALYLCASSDAFGVPGELFFGEGSRLTVL.

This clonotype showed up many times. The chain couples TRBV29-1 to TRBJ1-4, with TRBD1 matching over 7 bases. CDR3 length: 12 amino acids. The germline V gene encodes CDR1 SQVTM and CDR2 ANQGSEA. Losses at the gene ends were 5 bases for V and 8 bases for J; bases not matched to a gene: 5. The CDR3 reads CSVRTGDEKLFF. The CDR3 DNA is TGCAGCGTTAGGACAGGCGACGAAAAACTGTTTTTT.

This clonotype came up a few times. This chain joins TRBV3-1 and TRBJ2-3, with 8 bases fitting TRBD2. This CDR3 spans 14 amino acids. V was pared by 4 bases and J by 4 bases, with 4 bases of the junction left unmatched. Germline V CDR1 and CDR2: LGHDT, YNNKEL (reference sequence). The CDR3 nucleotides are TGTGCCAGCAGCCTGCGGCGGGGGGCAGATACGCAGTATTTT. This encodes CASSLRRGADTQYF.

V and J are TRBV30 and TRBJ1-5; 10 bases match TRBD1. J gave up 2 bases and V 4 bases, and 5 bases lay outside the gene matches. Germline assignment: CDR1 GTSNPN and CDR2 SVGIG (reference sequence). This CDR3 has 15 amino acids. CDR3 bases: TGTGCCTGGACTCAAGGGACAGGGGGCAATCAGCCCCAGCATTTT. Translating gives CAWTQGTGGNQPQHF.

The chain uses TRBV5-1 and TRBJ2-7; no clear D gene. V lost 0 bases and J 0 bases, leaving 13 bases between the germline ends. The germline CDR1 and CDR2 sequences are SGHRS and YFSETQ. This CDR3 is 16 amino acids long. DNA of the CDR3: TGCGCCAGCAGCTTGGATCTCAATACCAACTCCTACGAGCAGTACTTC. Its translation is CASSLDLNTNSYEQYF.

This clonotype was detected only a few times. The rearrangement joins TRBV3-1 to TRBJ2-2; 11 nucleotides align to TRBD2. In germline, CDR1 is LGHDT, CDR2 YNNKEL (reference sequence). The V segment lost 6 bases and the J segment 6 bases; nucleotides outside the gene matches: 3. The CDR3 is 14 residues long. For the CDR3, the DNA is TGTGCCAGCAGGCAACTAGCGGGGGCCGGGGAGCTGTTTTTT. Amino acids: CASRQLAGAGELFF.

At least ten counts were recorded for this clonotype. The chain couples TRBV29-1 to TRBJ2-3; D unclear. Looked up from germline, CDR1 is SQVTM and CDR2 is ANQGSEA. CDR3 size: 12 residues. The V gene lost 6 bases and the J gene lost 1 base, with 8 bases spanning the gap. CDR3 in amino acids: CSVALRTDTQYF. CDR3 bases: TGCAGCGTGGCCCTGCGCACAGATACGCAGTATTTT.

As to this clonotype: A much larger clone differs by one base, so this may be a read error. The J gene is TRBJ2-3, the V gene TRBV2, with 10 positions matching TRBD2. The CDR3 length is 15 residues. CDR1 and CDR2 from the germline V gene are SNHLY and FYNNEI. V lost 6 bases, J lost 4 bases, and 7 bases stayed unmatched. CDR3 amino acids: CASSGPSGSADTQYF. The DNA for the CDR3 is TGTGCCAGCAGCGGGCCTAGCGGGAGTGCAGATACGCAGTATTTT.

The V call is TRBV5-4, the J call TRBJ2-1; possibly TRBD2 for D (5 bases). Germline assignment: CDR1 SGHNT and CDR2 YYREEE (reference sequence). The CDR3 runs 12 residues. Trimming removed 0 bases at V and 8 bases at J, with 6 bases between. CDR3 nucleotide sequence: TGTGCCAGCAGCTTGGTCGGGGATGAGCAGTTCTTC. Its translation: CASSLVGDEQFF. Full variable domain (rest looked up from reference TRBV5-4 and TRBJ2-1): ETGVTQSPTHLIKTRGQQVTLRCSSQSGHNTVSWYQQALGQGPQFIFQYYREEENGRGNFPPRFSGLQFPNYSSELNVNALELDDSALYLCASSLVGDEQFFGPGTRLTVL.

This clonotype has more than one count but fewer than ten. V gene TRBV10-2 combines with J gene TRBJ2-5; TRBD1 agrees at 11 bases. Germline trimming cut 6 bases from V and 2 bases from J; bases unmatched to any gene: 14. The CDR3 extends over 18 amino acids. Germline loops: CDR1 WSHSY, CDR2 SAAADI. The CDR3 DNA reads TGCGCCAGCAGGAGGACAGGGGGCAGGGGTCGGAGGCAAGAGACCCAGTACTTC. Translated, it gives CASRRTGGRGRRQETQYF.

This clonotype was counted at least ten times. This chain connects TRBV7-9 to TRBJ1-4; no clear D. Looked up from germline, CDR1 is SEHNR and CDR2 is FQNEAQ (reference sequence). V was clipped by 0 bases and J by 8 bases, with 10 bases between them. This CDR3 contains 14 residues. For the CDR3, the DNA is TGTGCCAGCAGCTTAGCTTCATCGAGGGAAAAACTGTTTTTT. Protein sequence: CASSLASSREKLFF.